This T cell receptor (beta chain) was recorded in a study of molecular identifiers for immune sequencing clone quantification. V lost 7 bases to trimming and J lost 4 bases, with 19 bases between them. The CDR3 runs to 15 residues. Per the germline V gene, CDR1 is SNHLY and CDR2 is FYNNEI. In TCRdb, the PCR reads were re-called with MiXCR into one record per CDR3 protein. The table shows 460,000 or so distinct CDR3 sequences, with around 23% occurring only once. This TCR came from a human donor in good health. Some libraries in this study had Jurkat cell RNA spiked in. The sample was naive CD8+ T cells from blood, with Jurkat cell RNA spiked in. The subset here: FACS-sorted CD8+CD4-CCR7+CD45RA+ naive T cells. V usage is TRBV2 and J usage is TRBJ1-2; possible D gene TRBD1, 5 bases. The CDR3, as DNA: TGTGCCAGCATCGCCCGCCAGGGAGTCCCCTATGGCTACACCTTC. Translation: CASIARQGVPYGYTF. Full variable domain (rest looked up from reference TRBV2 and TRBJ1-2): EPEVTQTPSHQVTQMGQEVILRCVPISNHLYFYWYRQILGQKVEFLVSFYNNEISEKSEIFDDQFSVERPDGSNFTLKIRSTKLEDSAMYFCASIARQGVPYGYTFGSGTRLTVV.